Following are 27 T cell receptor beta chains from one sample sequenced in a study of Graves' ophthalmopathy and Graves' hyperthyroidism. Amplification from RNA transcripts yielded the TCR beta CDR3 regions. First-round RT-PCR used HTBI primers; second-round multiplex PCR followed. One entry per CDR3 protein results from TCRdb running MiXCR on the multiplex PCR reads. The sample yields 650,000 to 900,000 distinct CDR3 sequences, 35% to 50% seen once. Sequencing was performed on peripheral blood. Receptors originate from an adult man with Graves' ophthalmopathy.

On this clonotype: Likely a read error: the CDR3 ends without its conserved phenylalanine or tryptophan. This sequence joins TRBV13 and TRBJ2-7; 9 bases fit TRBD1. The germline V gene has CDR1 PRHDT and CDR2 FYEKMQ (reference sequence). V was pared by 5 bases and J by 6 bases, with 11 bases of the junction left unmatched. The CDR3 is made up of 15 amino acids. The CDR3 nucleotides read TGTGCCAGCAGCCCCCCGGGACAGGGAGGGTCCGAGCAGTACTCC. Translation: CASSPPGQGGSEQYS.

This chain links TRBV25-1 with TRBJ1-1; no clear D gene. V lost 3 bases and J lost 3, with 11 bases in between. The CDR3 sequence is 14 residues long. The germline gives CDR1 MGHDK, CDR2 SYGVNS. The CDR3 DNA follows: TGTGCCAGCAGTGAGGGGTATCATCACACTGAAGCTTTCTTT. It encodes CASSEGYHHTEAFF.

This clonotype has at least ten counts. The rearrangement uses TRBV9 and TRBJ2-5, with D possibly TRBD2 on 6 matching bases. Germline CDR1 SGDLS, CDR2 YYNGEE. The ends were cut back, 1 base at V and 5 bases at J, with 9 bases in the middle. The CDR3 is 13 amino acids. The CDR3: CASSVRDWETQYF. CDR3 bases: TGTGCCAGCAGCGTACGGGACTGGGAGACCCAGTACTTC. Looking up the rest from reference TRBV9 and TRBJ2-5 gives the full variable domain: DSGVTQTPKHLITATGQRVTLRCSPRSGDLSVYWYQQSLDQGLQFLIQYYNGEERAKGNILERFSAQQFPDLHSELNLSSLELGDSALYFCASSVRDWETQYFGPGTRLLVL.

There are many counts of this clonotype. The V call is TRBV15, the J call TRBJ1-4, with D tentatively TRBD1 (5 bases). The CDR3 is made up of 14 amino acids. V was cut by 3 bases and J by 7 bases, with 12 bases left in between. Germline CDR1 is LNHNV and CDR2 is YYDKDF (reference sequence). The CDR3 coding sequence is TGTGCCACCAGCAGGCCGGATGGGGGTGAAAAACTGTTTTTT. It is translated as CATSRPDGGEKLFF.

The V gene is TRBV2, the J gene TRBJ2-3; D is unclear. The CDR3 consists of 15 residues. V lost 4 bases and J 3 bases, leaving 14 bases between the germline ends. In germline, CDR1 is SNHLY, CDR2 FYNNEI. In DNA form, the CDR3 reads TGTGCCAGCAGTGGTCGCAGCCCCCGGACAGATACGCAGTATTTT. This encodes CASSGRSPRTDTQYF.

Only a few counts were recorded for this clonotype. V gene TRBV6-5 combines with J gene TRBJ1-1; D unclear. The CDR3 totals 13 residues. The germline CDR1 and CDR2 sequences are MNHEY and SVGAGI. With 8 bases removed from V and 5 bases from J, the gap between germline ends came to 15 bases. Here the CDR3 DNA reads TGTGCCAGCCGCGGCCCGGGGTGGACTGAAGCTTTCTTT. This sequence encodes CASRGPGWTEAFF.

This clonotype has only a few counts. The rearrangement links TRBV19 to TRBJ1-1; D is ambiguous. In germline, CDR1 is LNHDA, CDR2 SQIVND (reference sequence). The CDR3 loop spans 15 amino acids. V was clipped by 5 bases and J by 1 base, with 14 bases between them. Here the CDR3 reads CASSQTAAGNTEAFF. The CDR3 nucleotides are TGTGCCAGTAGTCAAACGGCCGCGGGGAACACTGAAGCTTTCTTT.

This sequence joins TRBV4-3 and TRBJ1-2; possibly TRBD1 for D (5 bases). CDR3 length equals 13 residues. V was pared by 3 bases and J by 12 bases, with 17 bases between. Looked up from germline, CDR1 is LGHNA and CDR2 is YSLEER. The CDR3 DNA sequence: TGCGCCAGCAGCCAGAGGGAGGGGAGCGGGAACACCTTC. Protein sequence: CASSQREGSGNTF.

The table lists this clonotype with a few counts. The chain has TRBV19 and TRBJ2-7, with TRBD1 identical over 9 bases. V dropped 5 bases and J dropped 3; count of bases not matched to a gene: 8. CDR1 and CDR2 (germline): LNHDA, SQIVND (reference sequence). The CDR3 length is 15 residues. In DNA, the CDR3 is TGTGCCAGTAGTCTTGACAGGGGGGAAGGCTACGAGCAGTACTTC. Translating it yields CASSLDRGEGYEQYF.

The chain is built from TRBV20-1 and TRBJ2-5, with 9 bases matching TRBD1. V lost 3 bases and J lost 0; bases outside the gene matches: 20. CDR3 length: 20 amino acids. The germline V gene encodes CDR1 DFQATT and CDR2 SNEGSKA (reference sequence). The CDR3 loop reads CSARQMKPGQGFSDQETQYF. The DNA of the CDR3 is TGCAGTGCTAGGCAGATGAAACCGGGACAGGGTTTTTCAGACCAAGAGACCCAGTACTTC.

In this sample, this clonotype turned up once. The rearrangement links TRBV5-4 to TRBJ1-2, with D possibly TRBD1 on 5 matching bases. Germline-derived CDR1 and CDR2 are SGHNT and YYREEE (reference sequence). V was pared by 1 base and J by 0 bases, with 13 bases between. CDR3 length: 16 residues. DNA for the CDR3: TGTGCCAGCAGCTTGCGGAGGGGCGCCTCTAACTATGGCTACACCTTC. Translation gives CASSLRRGASNYGYTF.

There are a few counts of this clonotype. The rearrangement uses TRBV19 and TRBJ1-5, with no clear D. V dropped 7 bases and J dropped 1 base, with 11 bases sitting between them. The CDR3 loop spans 14 amino acids. In germline, CDR1 is LNHDA, CDR2 SQIVND (reference sequence). CDR3 coding DNA: TGTGCCAGTATTAGTCCGGGGAGCAATCAGCCCCAGCATTTT. Protein sequence: CASISPGSNQPQHF.

At least ten counts were recorded for this clonotype. The genes are TRBV11-2 and TRBJ2-7; D is unclear. The CDR3 spans 13 residues. In germline, CDR1 is SGHAT, CDR2 FQNNGV. Trimming shortened V by 3 bases and J by 2 bases, and 8 bases separated the two germline ends. CDR3 region: CASSFDRAYEQYF. The DNA for the CDR3 is TGTGCCAGCAGCTTTGACCGCGCCTACGAGCAGTACTTC.

This chain joins TRBV24-1 and TRBJ1-4; 9 nucleotides line up with TRBD1. The CDR3 is 13 residues long. With V trimmed by 3 bases and J by 11 bases, 3 bases remained unmatched. CDR1 and CDR2 (germline): KGHDR, SFDVKD. For the CDR3, the DNA is TGTGCCACCAGTGATGTCGGGACAGGGAAACTGTTTTTT. Protein product: CATSDVGTGKLFF.

The chain employs TRBV9 and TRBJ1-6, with unresolved D. Germline-derived CDR1 and CDR2 are SGDLS and YYNGEE. The ends were cut back, 4 bases at V and 8 bases at J, with 13 bases in the middle. The CDR3 extends over 14 amino acids. The CDR3 loop is CASSQGQWDSPLHF. The DNA for the CDR3 is TGTGCCAGCAGCCAAGGCCAATGGGATTCACCCCTCCACTTT.

In this sample, this clonotype turned up many times. The V call is TRBV29-1, the J call TRBJ1-1; D possibly corresponds to TRBD1 (5 bases). CDR3 length equals 12 residues. Germline CDR1 reads SQVTM; CDR2 reads ANQGSEA. The V gene lost 3 bases and the J gene lost 1 base, with 6 bases spanning the gap. The CDR3 sequence: CSVETANTEAFF. CDR3 coding DNA: TGCAGCGTTGAGACAGCGAACACTGAAGCTTTCTTT. The variable domain in full, completed from reference TRBV29-1 and TRBJ1-1, reads SAVISQKPSRDICQRGTSLTIQCQVDSQVTMMFWYRQQPGQSLTLIATANQGSEATYESGFVIDKFPISRPNLTFSTLTVSNMSPEDSSIYLCSVETANTEAFFGQGTRLTVV.

The chain links TRBV6-5 to TRBJ2-6, with D unclear. CDR3 size: 16 residues. Trimming removed 3 bases at V and 0 bases at J, with 9 bases between. Germline V gives CDR1 MNHEY, CDR2 SVGAGI. As DNA, the CDR3 is TGTGCCAGCAGTTATCCAGTGAGCTCTGGGGCCAACGTCCTGACTTTC. This sequence encodes CASSYPVSSGANVLTF.

The chain uses TRBV4-1 and TRBJ1-4; D not certain. The CDR3 loop spans 16 amino acids. The germline V and J ends were trimmed by 1 base and 7 bases, with 16 bases remaining between them. Germline V gene data show CDR1 as MGHRA and CDR2 as YSYEKL. The CDR3 protein is CASSQVLAEWSEKLFF. The CDR3 region has the DNA TGCGCCAGCAGCCAAGTGCTCGCGGAGTGGAGTGAAAAACTGTTTTTT.

This clonotype was seen a single time. This chain connects TRBV29-1 to TRBJ1-1; D remains ambiguous. The CDR3 runs to 14 residues. Germline CDR1 SQVTM, CDR2 ANQGSEA. V gave up 4 bases and J gave up 4 bases, with 16 bases separating them. CDR3 residues: CSVGTRTLGTEAFF. In DNA form, the CDR3 reads TGCAGCGTTGGGACGCGAACGCTGGGCACTGAAGCTTTCTTT.

About this clonotype: This clone may be a read error of a much larger clone one base away. The V call is TRBV29-1, the J call TRBJ1-1; D perhaps matches TRBD1 (5 bases). CDR3 size: 13 residues. In germline, CDR1 is SQVTM, CDR2 ANQGSEA. Trimming took 8 bases from V and 3 from J, leaving 16 bases between them. The CDR3 here is CSIKTDRDTEAFF. For the CDR3, the DNA is TGCAGCATCAAAACCGACAGAGACACTGAAGCTTTCTTT. The whole variable domain, remainder taken from reference TRBV29-1 and TRBJ1-1, is SAVISQKPSRDICQRGTSLTIQCQVDSQVTMMFWYRQQPGQSLTLIATANQGSEATYESGFVIDKFPISRPNLTFSTLTVSNMSPEDSSIYLCSIKTDRDTEAFFGQGTRLTVV.

Many counts were recorded for this clonotype. V is TRBV10-3 and J is TRBJ2-5, with 7 bases lining up with TRBD2. The CDR3 covers 15 residues. V lost 6 bases to trimming and J lost 5 bases; unmatched junction nucleotides: 12. Germline V CDR1 and CDR2: ENHRY, SYGVKD. The CDR3 bases are TGTGCCATCAGGTCGGACGGACTAGAGGAGGAGACCCAGTACTTC. Its protein product is CAIRSDGLEEETQYF.

This clonotype was counted between two and nine times. At one end, the junction sequence differs from germline, possibly due to a read error. This chain links TRBV10-3 with TRBJ1-1; 8 positions match TRBD1. CDR1 is ENHRY, CDR2 SYGVKD, per germline. The length of the CDR3 is 18 residues. Here the CDR3 DNA reads TGTGCCAGCAGTTACTCGATCCGGCGACAGGGGCAGGGCACTGAAGCTTTCTTT. This gives the protein CASSYSIRRQGQGTEAFF.

This clonotype has only one observation. The chain recombines TRBV29-1 with TRBJ1-6; D unresolved. With 8 bases removed from V and 4 bases from J, the gap between germline ends came to 15 bases. Germline CDR1 reads SQVTM; CDR2 reads ANQGSEA. The CDR3 has 14 residues. This CDR3 reads CSSLQRTYNSPLHF. DNA of the CDR3: TGCAGCAGTTTACAAAGGACTTATAATTCACCCCTCCACTTT.

Ten or more counts support this clonotype. CDR3 region: CASRDRGHPNYGYTF. The CDR3, as DNA: TGTGCCAGCAGGGACAGGGGGCACCCTAACTATGGCTACACCTTC. V and J are TRBV2 and TRBJ1-2, with 11 bases matching TRBD1. The CDR3 contains 15 residues. CDR1 and CDR2 (germline): SNHLY, FYNNEI. V dropped 6 bases and J dropped 0; count of bases not matched to a gene: 3.

This clonotype was recorded a few times. This sequence joins TRBV2 and TRBJ2-7, with 9 bases aligning to TRBD1. The CDR3 length is 15 residues. The germline CDR1 and CDR2 sequences are SNHLY and FYNNEI. V trimming: 5 bases; J trimming: 2 bases; junction bases outside the gene matches: 7. CDR3 DNA: TGTGCCAGCAGTCTTCAGACAGGGGGAACCTACGAGCAGTACTTC. Encoded protein: CASSLQTGGTYEQYF.

This clonotype has at least ten counts. This chain links TRBV25-1 with TRBJ2-5; 9 positions match TRBD2. The CDR3 extends over 15 amino acids. The germline gives CDR1 MGHDK, CDR2 SYGVNS. The junction had 6 bases not matched to a gene; V was cut back by 4 bases and J by 3 bases. The CDR3 protein is CASSALAGEKETQYF. The CDR3 DNA reads as TGTGCCAGCAGTGCTTTAGCGGGAGAGAAAGAGACCCAGTACTTC. The entire variable domain, with the rest obtained from reference TRBV25-1 and TRBJ2-5, is as follows: EADIYQTPRYLVIGTGKKITLECSQTMGHDKMYWYQQDPGMELHLIHYSYGVNSTEKGDLSSESTVSRIRTEHFPLTLESARPSHTSQYLCASSALAGEKETQYFGPGTRLLVL.

V usage is TRBV12-3 or TRBV12-4 and J usage is TRBJ2-5; 10 bases are shared with TRBD2. J was trimmed by 3 bases and V by 4 bases; bases with no gene match: 2. CDR3 size: 14 residues. Here the CDR3 reads CASSWTSGKETQYF. The CDR3 nucleotides are TGTGCCAGCAGTTGGACTAGCGGCAAAGAGACCCAGTACTTC.